These T cell receptor beta chains were read from a single sample in a study of tumour-infiltrating T cells in Burkitt lymphoma. Clones were read by immunoSEQ multiplex PCR, and TCRdb kept only the in-frame ones, dropping some. This repertoire shows 43,000 or so clones, around 32% found once; its top ten account for about 3%. Sequenced material: tumor tissue. The receptor source for this set is a human donor with Burkitt lymphoma. Both conserved end residues are part of each CDR3. The order of the fields is D gene, J gene, V gene, clone size, CDR3 DNA, CDR3 protein. The D gene is left open where the match is weak. Rows may omit the clone size; those that give it use once, few, many or a size class.

d_gene: NA
j_gene: TRBJ1-1
v_gene: TRBV4-3
abundance: NA
CDR3nt: TGCGCCAGCAGCCAAGAACCGGGGATCGAAGCTTTCTTT
CDR3aa: CASSQEPGIEAFF

d_gene: NA
j_gene: TRBJ2-7
v_gene: TRBV6-6
abundance: few
CDR3nt: TGTGCCAGCAGTGCTACAGGGTCCTACGAGCAGTACTTC
CDR3aa: CASSATGSYEQYF

d_gene: TRBD2
j_gene: TRBJ2-7
v_gene: TRBV19
abundance: NA
CDR3nt: TGTGCCAGTAATCCGGGACTAACCTACGAGCAGTACTTC
CDR3aa: CASNPGLTYEQYF

d_gene: NA
j_gene: TRBJ1-6
v_gene: TRBV2
abundance: NA
CDR3nt: TGTGCCAGCAGTGGTCGGGACCTCGGTTCACCCCTCCACTTT
CDR3aa: CASSGRDLGSPLHF

d_gene: TRBD2
j_gene: TRBJ2-1
v_gene: TRBV29-1
abundance: NA
CDR3nt: TGCAGCGCTGACACTAGCGGGGTCTCCTACAATGAGCAGTTCTTC
CDR3aa: CSADTSGVSYNEQFF

d_gene: TRBD1
j_gene: TRBJ1-2
v_gene: TRBV28
abundance: once
CDR3nt: TGTGCCAGCAGTTCCCAGGGGGGTAACTATGGCTACACCTTC
CDR3aa: CASSSQGGNYGYTF

d_gene: NA
j_gene: TRBJ2-2
v_gene: TRBV6-6
abundance: NA
CDR3nt: TGTGCCATCCGAGTGGGGGCCGGGGAGCTGTTTTTT
CDR3aa: CAIRVGAGELFF

d_gene: NA
j_gene: TRBJ1-5
v_gene: TRBV5-1
abundance: few
CDR3nt: TGCGCCAGCAGCCCCGACGGATATCAGCTCCAGCATTTT
CDR3aa: CASSPDGYQLQHF

d_gene: TRBD1
j_gene: TRBJ1-6
v_gene: TRBV6-4
abundance: NA
CDR3nt: TGTGCCAGCAGCCCGGGACAGGGGAATTCACCCCTCCACTTT
CDR3aa: CASSPGQGNSPLHF

d_gene: TRBD1
j_gene: TRBJ2-5
v_gene: TRBV4-2
abundance: NA
CDR3nt: TGTGCCAGCAGCCAAAGGGGGCTACAAGAGACCCAGTACTTC
CDR3aa: CASSQRGLQETQYF

d_gene: TRBD1
j_gene: TRBJ2-3
v_gene: TRBV19
abundance: NA
CDR3nt: TGTGCCAGTAGTACCTCCCACGACAGGGTTGGGGGCACAGATACGCAGTATTTT
CDR3aa: CASSTSHDRVGGTDTQYF

d_gene: NA
j_gene: TRBJ1-2
v_gene: TRBV4-1
abundance: NA
CDR3nt: TGCGCCAGCAGCCCTGGGGTATATGGCTACACCTTC
CDR3aa: CASSPGVYGYTF

d_gene: NA
j_gene: TRBJ1-2
v_gene: TRBV5-1
abundance: NA
CDR3nt: TGCGCCAGCAGCTTGTCGGGCGGAGTTTATGGCTACACCTTC
CDR3aa: CASSLSGGVYGYTF

d_gene: NA
j_gene: TRBJ1-1
v_gene: TRBV6-5
abundance: NA
CDR3nt: TGTGCCAGCGTCCCTCTAGGCGGTTTGAACACTGAAGCTTTCTTT
CDR3aa: CASVPLGGLNTEAFF

d_gene: NA
j_gene: TRBJ2-5
v_gene: TRBV18
abundance: few
CDR3nt: TGTGCCAGCTCACCATTAGAAGAGCAAGAGACCCAGTACTTC
CDR3aa: CASSPLEEQETQYF

d_gene: NA
j_gene: TRBJ2-3
v_gene: TRBV25-1
abundance: few
CDR3nt: TGTGCCAGCAGTGAAGGAGGGGGGCGCACAGATACGCAGTATTTT
CDR3aa: CASSEGGGRTDTQYF

d_gene: TRBD1
j_gene: TRBJ1-3
v_gene: TRBV7-2
abundance: once
CDR3nt: TGTGCCAGCAGCTCCCGACAGGGGACTGGAAACACCATATATTTT
CDR3aa: CASSSRQGTGNTIYF

d_gene: NA
j_gene: TRBJ1-1
v_gene: TRBV5-6
abundance: NA
CDR3nt: TGTGCCAGCAGACTCTGGGGGGCGGCAGGCCCTGAAGCTTTCTTT
CDR3aa: CASRLWGAAGPEAFF

d_gene: NA
j_gene: TRBJ2-1
v_gene: TRBV7-2
abundance: NA
CDR3nt: TGTGCCAGCAGCCCTGCCCCGGGGGCCACAGGGAATGAGCAGTTCTTC
CDR3aa: CASSPAPGATGNEQFF

d_gene: NA
j_gene: TRBJ1-4
v_gene: TRBV25-1
abundance: NA
CDR3nt: TGTGCCAGCAGTGAAAGGGGGGGGCGGGAAAAACTGTTTTTT
CDR3aa: CASSERGGREKLFF

d_gene: TRBD1
j_gene: TRBJ2-7
v_gene: TRBV7-8
abundance: NA
CDR3nt: TGTGCCAGCAGCTTCTCAGGACAGGGAAGAAACGAGCAGTACTTC
CDR3aa: CASSFSGQGRNEQYF

d_gene: NA
j_gene: TRBJ2-3
v_gene: TRBV7-2
abundance: NA
CDR3nt: TGTGCCAGCAGCCGTCGACTGAGCACAGATACGCAGTATTTT
CDR3aa: CASSRRLSTDTQYF

d_gene: NA
j_gene: TRBJ2-3
v_gene: TRBV5-1
abundance: NA
CDR3nt: TGCGCCAGCAGCTTGGGGGGGGTGGCAGATACGCAGTATTTT
CDR3aa: CASSLGGVADTQYF

d_gene: NA
j_gene: TRBJ1-3
v_gene: TRBV25-1
abundance: once
CDR3nt: TGTGCCAGCAGTGACACTATACTTGGAAACACCATATATTTT
CDR3aa: CASSDTILGNTIYF

d_gene: NA
j_gene: TRBJ2-4
v_gene: TRBV5-6
abundance: NA
CDR3nt: TGTGCCAGCAGCTTGGCAGGAACCGAGGGGGACATTCAGTACTTC
CDR3aa: CASSLAGTEGDIQYF

d_gene: NA
j_gene: TRBJ2-7
v_gene: TRBV6-5
abundance: NA
CDR3nt: TGTGCCAGCAGCCCTGGTCGCGGGGAAGGGGAGCAGTACTTC
CDR3aa: CASSPGRGEGEQYF

d_gene: TRBD1
j_gene: TRBJ1-6
v_gene: TRBV7-9
abundance: NA
CDR3nt: TGTGCCAGCAGCTTAGGAGGACAGGGAGTAACCTATAATTCACCCCTCCACTTT
CDR3aa: CASSLGGQGVTYNSPLHF

d_gene: TRBD2
j_gene: TRBJ2-7
v_gene: TRBV20-1
abundance: NA
CDR3nt: TGCAGTGCTAGTCGGGGGGACGAGCAGTACTTC
CDR3aa: CSASRGDEQYF

d_gene: NA
j_gene: TRBJ1-1
v_gene: TRBV14
abundance: few
CDR3nt: TGTGCCAGCAGCCAAGAAGCGCAGGGAATGAACACTGAAGCTTTCTTT
CDR3aa: CASSQEAQGMNTEAFF

d_gene: NA
j_gene: TRBJ2-3
v_gene: TRBV18
abundance: NA
CDR3nt: TGTGCCAGCTCACCGACGCCGCTCACAGATACGCAGTATTTT
CDR3aa: CASSPTPLTDTQYF

d_gene: NA
j_gene: TRBJ1-5
v_gene: TRBV6-1
abundance: NA
CDR3nt: TGTGCCAGCACCCGGGGGAGGGGTCCTAATCAGCCCCAGCATTTT
CDR3aa: CASTRGRGPNQPQHF

d_gene: NA
j_gene: TRBJ2-3
v_gene: TRBV11-2
abundance: NA
CDR3nt: TGTGCCAGCAGCCCAATGGGGGATACGCAGTATTTT
CDR3aa: CASSPMGDTQYF

d_gene: NA
j_gene: TRBJ1-1
v_gene: TRBV7-8
abundance: few
CDR3nt: TGTGCCAGCAGCTTACGGGGAAGTGGGCGGGCTTTCTTT
CDR3aa: CASSLRGSGRAFF

d_gene: NA
j_gene: TRBJ1-6
v_gene: TRBV2
abundance: few
CDR3nt: TGTGCCAGTCTCCGGGACGGGAATTCACCCCTCCACTTT
CDR3aa: CASLRDGNSPLHF

d_gene: TRBD1
j_gene: TRBJ2-3
v_gene: TRBV7-3
abundance: NA
CDR3nt: TGTGCCAGCAGCCTCCAGGGGGCAGATACGCAGTATTTT
CDR3aa: CASSLQGADTQYF

d_gene: NA
j_gene: TRBJ2-6
v_gene: TRBV10-3
abundance: few
CDR3nt: TGTGCCATCAGTGAGCCTGGGGCCAACGTCCTGACTTTC
CDR3aa: CAISEPGANVLTF